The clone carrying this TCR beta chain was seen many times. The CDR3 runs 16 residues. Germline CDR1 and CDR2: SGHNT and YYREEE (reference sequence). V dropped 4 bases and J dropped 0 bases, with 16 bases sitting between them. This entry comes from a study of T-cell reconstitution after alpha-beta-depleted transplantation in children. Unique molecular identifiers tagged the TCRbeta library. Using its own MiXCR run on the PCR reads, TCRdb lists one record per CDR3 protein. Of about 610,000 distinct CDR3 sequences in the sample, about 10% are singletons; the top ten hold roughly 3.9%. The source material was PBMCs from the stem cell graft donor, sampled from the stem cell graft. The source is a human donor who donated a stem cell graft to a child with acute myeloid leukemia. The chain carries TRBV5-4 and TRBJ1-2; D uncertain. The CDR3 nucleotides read TGTGCCAGCAGCCCCAATGTCGGGATTTCTAACTATGGCTACACCTTC. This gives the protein CASSPNVGISNYGYTF.